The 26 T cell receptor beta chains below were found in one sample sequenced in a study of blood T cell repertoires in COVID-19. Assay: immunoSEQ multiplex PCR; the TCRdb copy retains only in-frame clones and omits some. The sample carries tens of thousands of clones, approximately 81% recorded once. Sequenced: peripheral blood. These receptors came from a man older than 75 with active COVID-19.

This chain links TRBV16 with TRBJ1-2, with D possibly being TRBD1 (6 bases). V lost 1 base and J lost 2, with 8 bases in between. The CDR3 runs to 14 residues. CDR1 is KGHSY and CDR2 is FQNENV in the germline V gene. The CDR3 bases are TGTGCCAGCAGCCAATTTCAGGGGAACTATGGCTACACCTTC. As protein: CASSQFQGNYGYTF.

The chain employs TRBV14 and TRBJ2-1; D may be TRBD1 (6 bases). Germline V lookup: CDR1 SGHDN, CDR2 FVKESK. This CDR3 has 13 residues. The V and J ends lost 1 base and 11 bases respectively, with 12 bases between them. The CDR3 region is CASSQVGAWKQFF. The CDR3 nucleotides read TGTGCCAGCAGCCAAGTGGGGGCTTGGAAGCAGTTCTTC. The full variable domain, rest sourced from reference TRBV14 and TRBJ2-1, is EAGVTQFPSHSVIEKGQTVTLRCDPISGHDNLYWYRRVMGKEIKFLLHFVKESKQDESGMPNNRFLAERTGGTYSTLKVQPAELEDSGVYFCASSQVGAWKQFFGPGTRLTVL.

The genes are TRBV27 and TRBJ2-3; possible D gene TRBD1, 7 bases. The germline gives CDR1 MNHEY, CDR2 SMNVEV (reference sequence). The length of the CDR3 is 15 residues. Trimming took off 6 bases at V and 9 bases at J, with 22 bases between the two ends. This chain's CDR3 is CASRGRGGWGETQYF. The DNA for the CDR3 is TGTGCCAGCAGGGGGCGAGGGGGCTGGGGGGAAACGCAGTATTTT.

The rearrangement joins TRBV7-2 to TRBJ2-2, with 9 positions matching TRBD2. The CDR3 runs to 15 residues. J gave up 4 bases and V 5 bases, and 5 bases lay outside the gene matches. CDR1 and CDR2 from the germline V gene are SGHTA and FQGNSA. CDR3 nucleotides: TGTGCCAGCAGCCCAGGACTAGCGATCACCGGGGAGCTGTTTTTT. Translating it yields CASSPGLAITGELFF.

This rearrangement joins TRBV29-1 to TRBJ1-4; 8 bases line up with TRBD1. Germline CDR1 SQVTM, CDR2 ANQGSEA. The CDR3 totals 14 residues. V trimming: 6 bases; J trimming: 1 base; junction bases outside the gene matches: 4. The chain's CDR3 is CSVGDRGTNEKLFF. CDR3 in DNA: TGCAGCGTGGGTGACAGGGGAACTAATGAAAAACTGTTTTTT.

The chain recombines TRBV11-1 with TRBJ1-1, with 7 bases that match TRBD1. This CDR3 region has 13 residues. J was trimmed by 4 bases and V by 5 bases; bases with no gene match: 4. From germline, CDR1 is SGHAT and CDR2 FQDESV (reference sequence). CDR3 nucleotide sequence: TGTGCCAGCAGCATCGACAGGGCCACTGAAGCTTTCTTT. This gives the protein CASSIDRATEAFF.

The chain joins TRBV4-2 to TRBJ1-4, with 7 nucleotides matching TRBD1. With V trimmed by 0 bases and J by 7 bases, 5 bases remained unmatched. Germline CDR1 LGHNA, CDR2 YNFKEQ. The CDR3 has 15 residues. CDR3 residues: CASSQEQGGVEKLFF. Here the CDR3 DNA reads TGTGCCAGCAGCCAAGAACAAGGGGGCGTTGAAAAACTGTTTTTT.

CDR3: CASSLPGASYEQYF. The CDR3 bases are TGTGCCAGCAGTTTACCAGGCGCCTCCTACGAGCAGTACTTC. The gene calls are TRBV28 and TRBJ2-7; no firm D call. This CDR3 has 14 residues. V was trimmed by 2 bases and J by 0 bases, leaving 8 bases between them. CDR1 and CDR2 from the germline V gene are MDHEN and SYDVKM. Filled out from reference TRBV28 and TRBJ2-7, the complete variable domain reads DVKVTQSSRYLVKRTGEKVFLECVQDMDHENMFWYRQDPGLGLRLIYFSYDVKMKEKGDIPEGYSVSREKKERFSLILESASTNQTSMYLCASSLPGASYEQYFGPGTRLTVT.

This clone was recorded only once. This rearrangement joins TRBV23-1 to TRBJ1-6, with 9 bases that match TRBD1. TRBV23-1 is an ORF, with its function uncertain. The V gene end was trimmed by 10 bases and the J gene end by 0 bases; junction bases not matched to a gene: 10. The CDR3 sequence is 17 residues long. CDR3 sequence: CAIRDRVNSSYNSPLHF. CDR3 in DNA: TGCGCCATCCGGGACAGGGTTAATAGCTCCTATAATTCACCCCTCCACTTT.

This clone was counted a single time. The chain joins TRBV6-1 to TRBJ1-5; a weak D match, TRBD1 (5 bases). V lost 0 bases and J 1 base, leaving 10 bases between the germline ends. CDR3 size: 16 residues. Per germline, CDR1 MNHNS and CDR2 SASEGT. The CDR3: CASSEALRQSNQPQHF. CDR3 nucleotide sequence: TGTGCCAGCAGTGAAGCGCTCCGACAGAGCAATCAGCCCCAGCATTTT.

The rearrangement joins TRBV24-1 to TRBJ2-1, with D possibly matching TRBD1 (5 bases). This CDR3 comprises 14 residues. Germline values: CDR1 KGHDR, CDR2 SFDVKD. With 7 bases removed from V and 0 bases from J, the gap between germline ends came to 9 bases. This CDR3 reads CATSDSNSYNEQFF. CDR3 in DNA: TGTGCCACCAGCGACAGCAACTCCTACAATGAGCAGTTCTTC.

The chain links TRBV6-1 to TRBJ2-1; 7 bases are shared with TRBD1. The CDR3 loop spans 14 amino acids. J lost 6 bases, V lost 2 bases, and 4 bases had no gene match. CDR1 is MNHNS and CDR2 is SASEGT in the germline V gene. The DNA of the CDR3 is TGTGCCAGCAGTGAACACGCAGGGGGCAATGAGCAGTTCTTC. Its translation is CASSEHAGGNEQFF.

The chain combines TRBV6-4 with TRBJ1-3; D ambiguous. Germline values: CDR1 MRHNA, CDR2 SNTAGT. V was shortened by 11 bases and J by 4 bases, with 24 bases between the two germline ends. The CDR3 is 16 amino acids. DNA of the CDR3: TGTGCCGGCGGTGGGAGGAATGATTCGGGAGGAAACACCATATATTTT. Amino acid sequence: CAGGGRNDSGGNTIYF.

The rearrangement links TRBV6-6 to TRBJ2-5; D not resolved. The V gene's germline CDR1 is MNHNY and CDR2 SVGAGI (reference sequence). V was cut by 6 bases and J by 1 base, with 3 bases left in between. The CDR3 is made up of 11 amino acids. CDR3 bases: TGTGCCAGCAGCTCCCAAGAGACCCAGTACTTC. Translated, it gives CASSSQETQYF.

The CDR3 sequence is CASSFSSQGNTEAFF. In nucleotides, the CDR3 is TGTGCCAGCAGCTTTTCGTCTCAGGGGAACACTGAAGCTTTCTTT. The chain is built from TRBV7-8 and TRBJ1-1, with TRBD1 as a possible D gene (5 bases). The V end was cut by 3 bases, the J end by 1 base, with 12 bases between. Germline assignment: CDR1 SGHVS and CDR2 FQNEAQ. This CDR3 has 15 residues.

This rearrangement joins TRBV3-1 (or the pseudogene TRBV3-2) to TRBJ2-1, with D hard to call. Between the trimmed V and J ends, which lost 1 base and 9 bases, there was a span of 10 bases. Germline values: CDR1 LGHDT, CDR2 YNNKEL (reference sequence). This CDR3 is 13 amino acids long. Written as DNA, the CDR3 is TGTGCCAGCAGCCAAGGGGTAAAGCGTGAGCAGTTCTTC. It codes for CASSQGVKREQFF.

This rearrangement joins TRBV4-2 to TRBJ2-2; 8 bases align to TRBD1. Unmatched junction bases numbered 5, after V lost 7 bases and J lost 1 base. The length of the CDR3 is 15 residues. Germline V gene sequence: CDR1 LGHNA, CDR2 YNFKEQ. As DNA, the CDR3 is TGTGCCAGCAACCTCGGACAGGGGAACACCGGGGAGCTGTTTTTT. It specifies CASNLGQGNTGELFF.

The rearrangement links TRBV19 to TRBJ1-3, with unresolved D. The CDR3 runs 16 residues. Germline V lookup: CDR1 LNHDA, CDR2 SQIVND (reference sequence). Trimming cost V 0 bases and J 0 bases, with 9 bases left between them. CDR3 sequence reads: CASSIEQQLSGNTIYF. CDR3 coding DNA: TGTGCCAGTAGTATAGAACAGCAACTCTCTGGAAACACCATATATTTT.

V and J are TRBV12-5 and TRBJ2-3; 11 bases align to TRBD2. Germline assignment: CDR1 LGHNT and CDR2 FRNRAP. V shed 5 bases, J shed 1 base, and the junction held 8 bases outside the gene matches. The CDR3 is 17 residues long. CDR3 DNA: TGTGCTAGTGGTGCCTCTAGCGGGGGGCCTCGCACAGATACGCAGTATTTT. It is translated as CASGASSGGPRTDTQYF.

The CDR3 loop reads CASSPSRLAVQYF. CDR3 DNA sequence: TGTGCCAGCAGCCCTTCCCGACTAGCAGTGCAGTATTTT. This rearrangement joins TRBV14 to TRBJ2-3, with 7 bases aligning to TRBD2. This CDR3 has 13 amino acids. Germline trimming cut 4 bases from V and 11 bases from J; bases unmatched to any gene: 9. The germline V gene has CDR1 SGHDN and CDR2 FVKESK.

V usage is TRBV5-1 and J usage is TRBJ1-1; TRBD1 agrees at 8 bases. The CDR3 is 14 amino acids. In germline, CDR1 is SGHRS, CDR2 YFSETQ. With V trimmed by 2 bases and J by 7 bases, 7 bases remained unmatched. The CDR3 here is CASSLRRGRVEAFF. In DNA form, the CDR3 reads TGCGCCAGCAGCTTACGCAGGGGGCGGGTTGAAGCTTTCTTT.

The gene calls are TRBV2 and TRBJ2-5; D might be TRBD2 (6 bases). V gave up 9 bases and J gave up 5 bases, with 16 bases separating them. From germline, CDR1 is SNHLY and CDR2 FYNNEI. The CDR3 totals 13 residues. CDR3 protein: CASLRLVGETQYF. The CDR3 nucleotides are TGTGCCAGTCTAAGACTAGTCGGGGAGACCCAGTACTTC. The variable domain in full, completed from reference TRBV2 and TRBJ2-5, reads EPEVTQTPSHQVTQMGQEVILRCVPISNHLYFYWYRQILGQKVEFLVSFYNNEISEKSEIFDDQFSVERPDGSNFTLKIRSTKLEDSAMYFCASLRLVGETQYFGPGTRLLVL.

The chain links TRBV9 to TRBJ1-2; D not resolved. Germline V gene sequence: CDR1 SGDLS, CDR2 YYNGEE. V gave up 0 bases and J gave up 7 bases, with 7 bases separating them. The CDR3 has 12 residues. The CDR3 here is CASSVDRVGYTF. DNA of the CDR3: TGTGCCAGCAGCGTAGATCGGGTTGGCTACACCTTC.

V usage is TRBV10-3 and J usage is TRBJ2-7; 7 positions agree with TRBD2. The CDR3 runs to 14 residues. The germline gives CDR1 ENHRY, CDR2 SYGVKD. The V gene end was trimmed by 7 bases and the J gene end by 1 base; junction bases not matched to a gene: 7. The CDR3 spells CAIKRTRDSYEQYF. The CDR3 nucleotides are TGTGCCATCAAACGGACTAGAGATTCCTACGAGCAGTACTTC.

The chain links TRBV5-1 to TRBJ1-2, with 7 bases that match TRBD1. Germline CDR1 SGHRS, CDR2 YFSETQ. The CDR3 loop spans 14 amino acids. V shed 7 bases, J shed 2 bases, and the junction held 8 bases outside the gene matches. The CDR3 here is CASSTTGQNYGYTF. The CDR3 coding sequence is TGCGCCAGCTCAACCACGGGACAGAACTATGGCTACACCTTC.

CDR3 in amino acids: CASTRGFSGANVLTF. In DNA, the CDR3 is TGTGCCAGCACCCGAGGGTTCTCTGGGGCCAACGTCCTGACTTTC. The chain carries TRBV6-6 and TRBJ2-6; weak D call: TRBD2 (5 bases). The V end lost 7 bases, the J end lost 0 bases, and 10 bases lay between the germline ends. This CDR3 region has 15 residues. The germline V gene has CDR1 MNHNY and CDR2 SVGAGI (reference sequence).